The sequence of this TCR beta chain was determined in a study of cytomegalovirus exposure and HLA in healthy donors. The study, taken as a whole, reports: An analysis done earlier found most TCR beta V segments productive about 90% or about 30% of the time. The authors later linked a missense DCLRE1C variant to TCR beta V- and J-gene trimming.

The V gene lost 1 base and the J gene lost 3 bases, with 13 bases spanning the gap. This CDR3 contains 16 residues. Looked up from germline, CDR1 is SGHTA and CDR2 is FQGNSA. This cohort consisted of healthy bone marrow donors. Although they were nominally healthy when sampled, donors likely had unrecorded immune exposures. As regards this clone: Antigen unknown.

13 Jbeta primers and 60 Vbeta primers were used for the PCR. The assay was immunoSEQ multiplex PCR, and TCRdb's table has in-frame clones only and misses some. The data hold some 190,000 clones, with 65% to 85% observed a single time. The sequence was obtained from a female donor in good health and CMV-seronegative. The chain links TRBV7-2 to TRBJ2-1; possible D gene TRBD2, 5 bases. The sequenced material came from PBMCs. The CDR3 DNA follows: TGTGCCAGCAGCTTAGTCGGGCTAGCTGGCTACAATGAGCAGTTCTTC. It specifies CASSLVGLAGYNEQFF.